This is a list of T cell receptor beta chains from one sample in a study of blood T cells in healthy people across ages. TCRdb redid the calling of the 5' RACE reads with MiXCR, one entry per CDR3 protein. The data hold around 2 million distinct CDR3 sequences, with 39% observed a single time. Specimen: blood. The receptors were gathered from a human donor in good health. The conserved cysteine and the conserved F or W are not part of the CDR3 here.

TRBV4-3	TRBJ1-2	ASSQDVQTYGYT
TRBV7-9	TRBJ1-2	ASSSRPAGTYGYT
TRBV5-1	TRBJ1-5	ASSSLGDSNQPQH
TRBV10-3	TRBJ2-7	AISEKGYEQY
TRBV5-1	TRBJ1-5	ASSLGTGRSQPQH
TRBV7-2	TRBJ2-1	ASSWDRGSLEQF
TRBV5-5	TRBJ1-1	ASSPLTGSVTEAF
TRBV7-2	TRBJ2-5	ASSLDSGGASVQY
TRBV28	TRBJ1-1	ASKSLNTEAF
TRBV20-1	TRBJ1-5	SARATGGVRQPQH
TRBV28	TRBJ1-5	ASSSPGRNNQPQH
TRBV7-8	TRBJ1-1	ASSPMLRNTEAF
TRBV12-5	TRBJ2-3	ASGIPGLSGVDTQY
TRBV29-1	TRBJ1-2	SVEANGQGNGYT
TRBV20-1	TRBJ2-7	SARSTNSYEQY
TRBV5-5	TRBJ2-1	ASSLTGGALNEQF
TRBV10-3	TRBJ1-2	AISGGGVGYT
TRBV5-6	TRBJ2-3	ASSLPLGYTQY
TRBV5-1	TRBJ1-2	ASSPRWGGADGYT
TRBV11-2	TRBJ1-4	ASSEDVNEKLF
TRBV2	TRBJ2-6	ASRYGQLSGANVLT
TRBV20-1	TRBJ2-3	SARGDLRDTQY
TRBV5-1	TRBJ1-1	ASSGTDGGTTEAF
TRBV24-1	TRBJ2-2	ATSATGGPGELF
TRBV7-2	TRBJ2-7	ASSPLLYEQY
TRBV14	TRBJ1-2	ASSLSWGLGNYGYT
TRBV12-3/TRBV12-4	TRBJ2-1	ASSFGVAGGPYNEQF
TRBV11-2	TRBJ1-2	ASSLVVGGGVGYGYT
TRBV29-1	TRBJ2-3	SAKTGSTDTQY
TRBV7-3	TRBJ1-1	ASSWTPNTEAF
TRBV20-1	.	SAPDPVTYEQY
TRBV19	TRBJ2-3	ASSTGIPSTDTQY
TRBV7-9	TRBJ2-4	ASSLEAALDIQY
TRBV7-9	TRBJ1-2	ASSPTYGYT
TRBV6-2/TRBV6-3	TRBJ1-2	ASNHPGRLDGYT
TRBV12-3/TRBV12-4	TRBJ2-3	ASSFPLGSTDTQY
TRBV5-1	TRBJ2-7	ASSAGLADSYEQY
TRBV19	TRBJ2-7	ASSIVLGQSYEQY
TRBV25-1	TRBJ2-7	ASSELGTYEQY
TRBV11-2	TRBJ1-6	ASTRDRYNSPLH
TRBV6-6	TRBJ1-1	ASTYGGGMNTEAF
TRBV3-1	TRBJ1-4	ASSQTDRAAEKLF
TRBV10-3	TRBJ2-1	AIRIGTSMF
TRBV7-2	TRBJ2-1	ASQGQGSTSSYNEQF
TRBV20-1	TRBJ2-1	SVAISSYNEQF
TRBV3-1	TRBJ2-1	ASSPGTGGLSYNEQF
TRBV6-6	TRBJ1-1	ASSSPQQGSNTEAF
TRBV2	TRBJ1-2	ASPGTGGRGYT